What follows are 8 T cell receptor beta chains derived from one specimen sequenced in a study of CXCR3-negative and CXCR3-positive naive CD8 T cells. 5' RACE with UMI labels generated the TRB cDNA libraries. No DNA is given; TCRdb re-called the 5' RACE reads and lists each CDR3 protein once. The sample holds about 9,600 distinct CDR3 sequences. The specimen was naive CXCR3- CD8+ T cells from blood. The subset here: CD45RO-CCR7+CD27+CD95- naive CD8+ T cells lacking CXCR3 (TNR3-). Receptors were obtained from a human donor in good health. Some clones in this sample may be carry-over from other donors' samples.

The chain combines TRBV28 with TRBJ1-2; the D gene TCRdb calls, TRBD1, cannot be checked with no DNA. This CDR3 region has 13 residues. Germline V lookup: CDR1 MDHEN, CDR2 SYDVKM. The CDR3: CASSLTGYSGYTF.

This clonotype shows up as medium-sized (0.01 to 0.1%) by frequency. The chain recombines TRBV6-2 or TRBV6-3 with TRBJ1-1. The CDR3 has 13 amino acids. The germline gives CDR1 MNHEY, CDR2 SVGEGT. CDR3 sequence: CASSKGMNTEAFF.

This clonotype is called medium-sized based on its frequency. CDR3 residues: CSAWARLTDTQYF. The chain links TRBV29-1 to TRBJ2-3; TCRdb indicates TRBD1, and absent DNA this call remains unverified. The CDR3 runs to 13 residues. CDR1 is SQVTM and CDR2 is ANQGSEA in the germline V gene.

The rearrangement joins TRBV4-2 to TRBJ2-1; TCRdb picks TRBD1, but there is no DNA to check that call. Germline V gives CDR1 LGHNA, CDR2 YNFKEQ. This CDR3 comprises 18 residues. The CDR3: CASSQERPGGSSYNEQFF.

The chain has TRBV28 and TRBJ2-7. The CDR3 loop spans 14 amino acids. The germline CDR1 and CDR2 sequences are MDHEN and SYDVKM. CDR3 region: CASNKPDGPYEQYF.

The rearrangement links TRBV9 to TRBJ1-4. This CDR3 comprises 15 residues. From germline, CDR1 is SGDLS and CDR2 YYNGEE. The CDR3 is CASSVNPAPSEKLFF.

V gene TRBV11-1 combines with J gene TRBJ2-1. The CDR3 is 14 amino acids. Germline loops: CDR1 SGHAT, CDR2 FQDESV (reference sequence). CDR3 region: CASSLGLNYNEQFF. Using reference TRBV11-1 and TRBJ2-1 for the parts outside the CDR3, the full variable domain is EAEVAQSPRYKITEKSQAVAFWCDPISGHATLYWYRQILGQGPELLVQFQDESVVDDSQLPKDRFSAERLKGVDSTLKIQPAELGDSAMYLCASSLGLNYNEQFFGPGTRLTVL.

This clonotype ranks as medium-sized in terms of frequency. The chain recombines TRBV7-9 with TRBJ1-1; the D call of TRBD1 rests on TCRdb alone, since no DNA is present to check it. The CDR3 has 13 residues. CDR1 is SEHNR, CDR2 FQNEAQ, per germline (reference sequence). This chain's CDR3 is CASSYPGGTEAFF.